This T cell receptor beta chain was captured by sequencing in a study of blood T cell repertoires in COVID-19. Trimming stripped 0 bases from V and 14 bases from J, with 15 bases between. The CDR3 loop spans 14 amino acids. CDR1 and CDR2 (germline): SGHTS, YDEGEE. Sequencing was performed with immunoSEQ multiplex PCR; in TCRdb, only in-frame clones are kept and a portion is missing. The top ten clones hold roughly 3.3% of a sample with roughly 250,000 clones, about 87% of them seen once. V gene TRBV5-8 combines with J gene TRBJ1-6; tentative D call: TRBD1 (5 bases). The clonotype comes from a woman aged 40 to 55 with acute or convalescent COVID-19. The sample taken for sequencing was peripheral blood. The CDR3 DNA sequence: TGTGCCAGCAGCTTGGTTTTCGGGACTCAGGCCCTCCACTTT. Its translation: CASSLVFGTQALHF.